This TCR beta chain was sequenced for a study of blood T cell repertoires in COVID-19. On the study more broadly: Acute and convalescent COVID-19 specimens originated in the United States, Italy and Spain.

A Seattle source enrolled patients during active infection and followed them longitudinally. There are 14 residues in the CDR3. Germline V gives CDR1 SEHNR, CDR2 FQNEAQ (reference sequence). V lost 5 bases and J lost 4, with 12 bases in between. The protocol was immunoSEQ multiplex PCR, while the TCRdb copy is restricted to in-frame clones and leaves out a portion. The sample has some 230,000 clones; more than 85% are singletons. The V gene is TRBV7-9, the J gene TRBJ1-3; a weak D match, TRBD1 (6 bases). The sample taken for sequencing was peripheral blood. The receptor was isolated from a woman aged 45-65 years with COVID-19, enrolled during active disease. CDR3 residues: CASSPTGRGNTIYF. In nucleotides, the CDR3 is TGTGCCAGCAGCCCTACAGGGAGAGGAAACACCATATATTTT. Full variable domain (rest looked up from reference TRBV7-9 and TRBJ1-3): DTGVSQNPRHKITKRGQNVTFRCDPISEHNRLYWYRQTLGQGPEFLTYFQNEAQLEKSRLLSDRFSAERPKGSFSTLEIQRTEQGDSAMYLCASSPTGRGNTIYFGEGSWLTVV.